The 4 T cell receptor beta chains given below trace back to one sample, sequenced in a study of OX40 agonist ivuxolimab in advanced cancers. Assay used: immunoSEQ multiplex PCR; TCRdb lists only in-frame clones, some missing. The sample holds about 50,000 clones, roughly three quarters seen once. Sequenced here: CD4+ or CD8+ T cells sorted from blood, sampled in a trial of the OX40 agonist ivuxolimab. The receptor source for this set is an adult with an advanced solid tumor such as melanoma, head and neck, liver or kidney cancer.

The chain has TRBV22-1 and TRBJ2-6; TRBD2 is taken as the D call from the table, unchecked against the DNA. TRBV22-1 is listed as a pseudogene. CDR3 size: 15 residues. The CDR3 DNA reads TGTCCTGGGAGAAGCGAACAAAGTCGGGCCAACGTCCTGACTTTC. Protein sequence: CPGRSEQSRANVLTF.

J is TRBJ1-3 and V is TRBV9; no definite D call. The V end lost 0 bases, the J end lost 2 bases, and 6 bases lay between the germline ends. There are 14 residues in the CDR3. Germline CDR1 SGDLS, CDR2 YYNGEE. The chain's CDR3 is CASSVVGPGNTIYF. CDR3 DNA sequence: TGTGCCAGCAGCGTAGTTGGGCCTGGAAACACCATATATTTT.

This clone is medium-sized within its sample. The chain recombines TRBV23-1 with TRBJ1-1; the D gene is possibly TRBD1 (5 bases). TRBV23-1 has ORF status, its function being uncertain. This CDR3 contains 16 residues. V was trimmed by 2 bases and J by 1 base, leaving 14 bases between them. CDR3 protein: CASSQPRDRKNTEAFF. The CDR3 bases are TGCGCCAGCAGTCAACCCAGGGACCGAAAGAACACTGAAGCTTTCTTT.

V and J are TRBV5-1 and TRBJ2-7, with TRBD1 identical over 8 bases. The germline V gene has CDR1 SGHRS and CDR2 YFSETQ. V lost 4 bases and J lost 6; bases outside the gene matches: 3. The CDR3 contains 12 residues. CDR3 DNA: TGCGCCAGCAGCCTCACAGGGGGCGAGCAGTACTTC. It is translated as CASSLTGGEQYF.